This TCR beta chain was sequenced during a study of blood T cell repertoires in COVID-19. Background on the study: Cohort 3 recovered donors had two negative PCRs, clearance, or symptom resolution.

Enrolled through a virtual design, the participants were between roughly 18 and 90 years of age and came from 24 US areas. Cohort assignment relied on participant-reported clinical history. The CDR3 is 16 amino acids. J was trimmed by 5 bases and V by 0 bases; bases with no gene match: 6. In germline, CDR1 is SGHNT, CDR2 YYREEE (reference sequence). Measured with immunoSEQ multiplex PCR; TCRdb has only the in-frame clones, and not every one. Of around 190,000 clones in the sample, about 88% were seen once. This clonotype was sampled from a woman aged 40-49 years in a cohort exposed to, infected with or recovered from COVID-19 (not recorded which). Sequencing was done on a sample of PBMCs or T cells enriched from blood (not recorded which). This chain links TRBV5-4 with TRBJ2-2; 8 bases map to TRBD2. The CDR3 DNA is TGTGCCAGCAGCTTGGAATCGGGGGGGCGTACCGGGGAGCTGTTTTTT. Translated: CASSLESGGRTGELFF.